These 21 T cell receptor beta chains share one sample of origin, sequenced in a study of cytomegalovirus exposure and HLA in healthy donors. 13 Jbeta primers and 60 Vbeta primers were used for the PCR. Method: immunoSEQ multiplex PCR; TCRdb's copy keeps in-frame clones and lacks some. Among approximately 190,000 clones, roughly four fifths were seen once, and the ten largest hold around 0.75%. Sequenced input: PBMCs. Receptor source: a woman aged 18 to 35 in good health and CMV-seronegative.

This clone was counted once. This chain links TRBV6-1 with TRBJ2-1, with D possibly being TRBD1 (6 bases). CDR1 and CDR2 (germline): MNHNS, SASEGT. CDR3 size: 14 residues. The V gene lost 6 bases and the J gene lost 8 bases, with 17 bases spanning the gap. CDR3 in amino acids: CASRRGTGWYEQFF. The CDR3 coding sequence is TGTGCCAGCAGGCGTGGCACAGGGTGGTATGAGCAGTTCTTC.

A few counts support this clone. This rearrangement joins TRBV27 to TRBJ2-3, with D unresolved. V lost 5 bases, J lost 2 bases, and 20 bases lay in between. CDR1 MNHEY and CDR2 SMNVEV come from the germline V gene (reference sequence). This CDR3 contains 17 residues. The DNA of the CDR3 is TGTGCCAGCAGTCCCCTTCTACTCGACTCAACCACAGATACGCAGTATTTT. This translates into CASSPLLLDSTTDTQYF.

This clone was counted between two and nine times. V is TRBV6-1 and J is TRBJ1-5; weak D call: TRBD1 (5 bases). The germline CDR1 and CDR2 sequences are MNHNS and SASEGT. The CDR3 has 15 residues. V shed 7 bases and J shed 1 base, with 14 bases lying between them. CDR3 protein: CASTEDNLSNQPQHF. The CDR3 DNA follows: TGTGCCAGCACCGAGGACAACCTAAGCAATCAGCCCCAGCATTTT.

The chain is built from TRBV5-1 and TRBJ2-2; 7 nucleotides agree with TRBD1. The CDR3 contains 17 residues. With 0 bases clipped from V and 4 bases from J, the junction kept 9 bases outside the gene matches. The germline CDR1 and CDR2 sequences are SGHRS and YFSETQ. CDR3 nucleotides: TGCGCCAGCAGCTTGGTAGGGGGCGAAGGGCCCACCGGGGAGCTGTTTTTT. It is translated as CASSLVGGEGPTGELFF.

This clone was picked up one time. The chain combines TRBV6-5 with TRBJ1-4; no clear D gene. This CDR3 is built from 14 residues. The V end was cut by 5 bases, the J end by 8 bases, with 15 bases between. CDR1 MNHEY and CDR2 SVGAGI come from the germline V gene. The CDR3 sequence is CASSPGHGREKLFF. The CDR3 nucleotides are TGTGCCAGCAGTCCTGGGCATGGAAGAGAAAAACTGTTTTTT.

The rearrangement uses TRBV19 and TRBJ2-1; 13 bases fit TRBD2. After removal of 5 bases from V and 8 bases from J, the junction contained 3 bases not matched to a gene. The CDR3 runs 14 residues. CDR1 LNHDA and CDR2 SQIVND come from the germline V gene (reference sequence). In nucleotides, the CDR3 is TGTGCCAGTAGTCGGACTAGCGGGAGCGATGAGCAGTTCTTC. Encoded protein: CASSRTSGSDEQFF.

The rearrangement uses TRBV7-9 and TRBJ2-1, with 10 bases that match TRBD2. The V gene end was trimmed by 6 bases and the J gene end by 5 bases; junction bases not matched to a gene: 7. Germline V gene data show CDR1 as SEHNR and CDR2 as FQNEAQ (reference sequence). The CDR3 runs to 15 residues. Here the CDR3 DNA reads TGTGCCAGCAGACACACTAGCGGGGTCCACAATGAGCAGTTCTTC. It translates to CASRHTSGVHNEQFF.

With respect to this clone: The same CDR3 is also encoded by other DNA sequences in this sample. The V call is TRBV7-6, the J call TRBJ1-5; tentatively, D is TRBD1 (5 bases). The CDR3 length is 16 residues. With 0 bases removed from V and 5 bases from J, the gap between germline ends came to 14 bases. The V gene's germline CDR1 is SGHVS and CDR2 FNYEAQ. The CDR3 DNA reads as TGTGCCAGCAGCTTAGCGCAGGGTATATCGGATCAGCCCCAGCATTTT. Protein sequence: CASSLAQGISDQPQHF.

CDR3 protein: CASSISGGGRNSPLHF. The CDR3 DNA follows: TGTGCCAGCAGCATCTCGGGGGGCGGGAGGAATTCACCCCTCCACTTT. The rearrangement uses TRBV7-9 and TRBJ1-6; maybe TRBD1 (6 bases). CDR1 SEHNR and CDR2 FQNEAQ come from the germline V gene (reference sequence). The ends were cut back, 5 bases at V and 7 bases at J, with 18 bases in the middle. This CDR3 spans 16 amino acids.

CDR3 region: CASSLRTGTSGMGKFF. CDR3 nucleotide sequence: TGCGCCAGCAGCTTACGCACCGGGACTAGCGGGATGGGCAAGTTCTTC. The rearrangement uses TRBV5-1 and TRBJ2-1; 13 bases agree with TRBD2. Unmatched junction bases numbered 13, after V lost 2 bases and J lost 14 bases. Germline CDR1 and CDR2: SGHRS and YFSETQ. This CDR3 has 16 residues.

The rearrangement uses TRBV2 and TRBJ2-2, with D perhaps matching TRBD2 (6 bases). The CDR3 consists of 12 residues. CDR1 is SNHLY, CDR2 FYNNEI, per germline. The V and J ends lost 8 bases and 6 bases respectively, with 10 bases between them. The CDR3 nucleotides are TGTGCCAGCGGCGGGGAAGCCGGGGAGCTGTTTTTT. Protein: CASGGEAGELFF.

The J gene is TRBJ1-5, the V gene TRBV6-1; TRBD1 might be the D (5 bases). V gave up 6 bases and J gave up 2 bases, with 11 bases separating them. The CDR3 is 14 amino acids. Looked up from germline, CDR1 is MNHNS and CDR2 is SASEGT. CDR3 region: CASRGGWGNQPQHF. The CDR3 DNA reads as TGTGCCAGCAGGGGGGGTTGGGGCAATCAGCCCCAGCATTTT.

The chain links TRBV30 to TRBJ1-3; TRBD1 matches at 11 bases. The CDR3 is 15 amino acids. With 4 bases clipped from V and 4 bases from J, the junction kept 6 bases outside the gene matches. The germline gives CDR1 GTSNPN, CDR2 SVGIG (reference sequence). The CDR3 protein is CAWTGDRGSGNTIYF. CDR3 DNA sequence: TGTGCCTGGACTGGGGACAGGGGGTCCGGAAACACCATATATTTT.

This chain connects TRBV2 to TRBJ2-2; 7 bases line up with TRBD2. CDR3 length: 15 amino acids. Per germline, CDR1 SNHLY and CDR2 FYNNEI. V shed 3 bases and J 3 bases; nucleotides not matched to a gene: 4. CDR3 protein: CASSDWEGYTGELFF. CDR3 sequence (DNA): TGTGCCAGCAGTGACTGGGAGGGCTACACCGGGGAGCTGTTTTTT. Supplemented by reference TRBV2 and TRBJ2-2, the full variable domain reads EPEVTQTPSHQVTQMGQEVILRCVPISNHLYFYWYRQILGQKVEFLVSFYNNEISEKSEIFDDQFSVERPDGSNFTLKIRSTKLEDSAMYFCASSDWEGYTGELFFGEGSRLTVL.

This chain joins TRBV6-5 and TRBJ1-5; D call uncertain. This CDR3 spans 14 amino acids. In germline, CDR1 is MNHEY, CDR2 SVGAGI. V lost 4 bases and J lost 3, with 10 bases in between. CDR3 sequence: CASSFREDNQPQHF. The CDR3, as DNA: TGTGCCAGCAGTTTCCGGGAGGACAATCAGCCCCAGCATTTT.

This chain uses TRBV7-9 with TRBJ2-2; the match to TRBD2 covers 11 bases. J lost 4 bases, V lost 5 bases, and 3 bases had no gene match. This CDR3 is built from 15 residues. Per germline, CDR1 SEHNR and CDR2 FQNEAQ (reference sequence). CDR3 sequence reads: CASSDGTSGTGELFF. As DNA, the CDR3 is TGTGCCAGCAGCGACGGGACTAGCGGCACCGGGGAGCTGTTTTTT.

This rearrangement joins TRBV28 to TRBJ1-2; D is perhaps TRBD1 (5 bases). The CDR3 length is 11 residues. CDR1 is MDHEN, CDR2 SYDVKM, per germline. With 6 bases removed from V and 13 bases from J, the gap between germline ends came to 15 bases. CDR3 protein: CASRSIQEITF. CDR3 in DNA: TGTGCCAGCAGATCCATACAGGAAATCACCTTC.

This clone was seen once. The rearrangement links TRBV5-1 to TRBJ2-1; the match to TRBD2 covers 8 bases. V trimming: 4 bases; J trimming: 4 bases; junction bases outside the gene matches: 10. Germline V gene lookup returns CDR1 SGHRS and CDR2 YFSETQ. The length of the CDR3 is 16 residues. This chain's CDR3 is CASSHGTSSSYNEQFF. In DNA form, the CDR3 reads TGCGCCAGCAGCCACGGGACTAGTTCCTCTTACAATGAGCAGTTCTTC.

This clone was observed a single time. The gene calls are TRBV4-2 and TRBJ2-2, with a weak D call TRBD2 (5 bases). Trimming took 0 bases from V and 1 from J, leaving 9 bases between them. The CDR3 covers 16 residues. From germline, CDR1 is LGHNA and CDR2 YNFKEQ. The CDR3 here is CASSQETIRNTGELFF. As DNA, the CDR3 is TGTGCCAGCAGCCAAGAGACTATCAGGAACACCGGGGAGCTGTTTTTT.

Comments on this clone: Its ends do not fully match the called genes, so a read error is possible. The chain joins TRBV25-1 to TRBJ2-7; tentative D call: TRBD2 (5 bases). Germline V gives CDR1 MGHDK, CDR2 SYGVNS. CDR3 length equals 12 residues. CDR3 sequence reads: CASSGAVAGEHF. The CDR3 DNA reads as TGTGCCAGCAGTGGAGCGGTTGCAGGAGAGCACTTC.

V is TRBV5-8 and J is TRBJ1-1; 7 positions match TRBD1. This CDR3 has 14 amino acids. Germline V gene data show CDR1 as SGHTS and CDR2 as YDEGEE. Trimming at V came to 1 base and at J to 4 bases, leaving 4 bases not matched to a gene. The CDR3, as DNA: TGTGCCAGCAGCTTGACAGGGGCCGGCACTGAAGCTTTCTTT. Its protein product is CASSLTGAGTEAFF.